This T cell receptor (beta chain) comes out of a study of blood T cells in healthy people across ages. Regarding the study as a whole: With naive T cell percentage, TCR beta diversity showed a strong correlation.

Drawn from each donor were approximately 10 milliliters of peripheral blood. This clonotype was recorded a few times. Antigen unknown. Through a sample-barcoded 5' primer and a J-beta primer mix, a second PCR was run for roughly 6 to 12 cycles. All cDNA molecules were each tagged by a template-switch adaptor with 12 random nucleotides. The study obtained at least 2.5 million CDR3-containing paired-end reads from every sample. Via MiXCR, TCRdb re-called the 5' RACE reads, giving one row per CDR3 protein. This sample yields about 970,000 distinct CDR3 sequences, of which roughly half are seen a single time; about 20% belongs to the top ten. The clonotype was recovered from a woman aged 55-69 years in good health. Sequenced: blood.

The CDR3 DNA follows: TGTGCCAGCAGCGCGGGACAGCCCTACTATGGCTACACCTTC. Protein product: CASSAGQPYYGYTF. The chain carries TRBV2 and TRBJ1-2; 7 bases are shared with TRBD1. CDR3 length: 14 amino acids. V lost 6 bases, J lost 3 bases, and 7 bases stayed unmatched. Germline V gene lookup returns CDR1 SNHLY and CDR2 FYNNEI.